The 26 T cell receptor beta chains presented below share a single source sample, sequenced in a study of T cell responses to AZD1222 COVID-19 vaccine. TCRdb's table, derived via immunoSEQ multiplex PCR, lists solely in-frame clones and lacks some. The profile shows around 200,000 clones, approximately 94% of them singletons. Source: peripheral blood, taken 28 days after the second AZD1222 dose. The receptors come from an adult who received the AZD1222 COVID-19 vaccine.

The chain combines TRBV7-9 with TRBJ1-5; D is unresolved. Germline loops: CDR1 SEHNR, CDR2 FQNEAQ (reference sequence). The CDR3 length is 14 residues. Trimming took 4 bases from V and 7 from J, leaving 14 bases between them. CDR3 sequence reads: CASSSDDPGQPQHF. CDR3 coding DNA: TGTGCCAGCAGCTCCGACGATCCGGGCCAGCCCCAGCATTTT.

The rearrangement joins TRBV2 to TRBJ2-5; D is uncertain. The CDR3 has 15 amino acids. CDR1 SNHLY and CDR2 FYNNEI come from the germline V gene. The V end lost 2 bases, the J end lost 0 bases, and 10 bases lay between the germline ends. CDR3 nucleotide sequence: TGTGCCAGCAGTGAATTGGTCTCTTACCAAGAGACCCAGTACTTC. This translates into CASSELVSYQETQYF.

The chain employs TRBV28 and TRBJ2-5, with TRBD1 as a possible D gene (5 bases). In germline, CDR1 is MDHEN, CDR2 SYDVKM. The CDR3 loop spans 13 amino acids. V dropped 7 bases and J dropped 2 bases, with 11 bases sitting between them. CDR3 nucleotide sequence: TGTGCCAGCACCCTGGGGCAACAAGAGACCCAGTACTTC. As protein: CASTLGQQETQYF.

This clone came up a few times. The chain couples TRBV9 to TRBJ1-1; TRBD1 is a possible D gene (5 bases). The CDR3 is 12 amino acids. Deletions cut 0 bases from V and 9 bases from J, with 9 bases between. Germline CDR1 and CDR2: SGDLS and YYNGEE. In DNA form, the CDR3 reads TGTGCCAGCAGCGTAGAGACAGTTAAAGCTTTCTTT. It translates to CASSVETVKAFF.

This clone occurred once. The chain uses TRBV6-1 and TRBJ1-5; D is unresolved. The CDR3 consists of 14 residues. The germline gives CDR1 MNHNS, CDR2 SASEGT. Trimming stripped 2 bases from V and 3 bases from J, with 8 bases between. CDR3 amino acids: CASSEISPNQPQHF. The CDR3 region has the DNA TGTGCCAGCAGTGAAATCAGCCCCAATCAGCCCCAGCATTTT.

This clone was detected once. The V gene is TRBV30, the J gene TRBJ1-4; TRBD1 is a possible D gene (5 bases). Trimming removed 3 bases at V and 8 bases at J, with 10 bases between. The CDR3 consists of 12 residues. From germline, CDR1 is GTSNPN and CDR2 SVGIG (reference sequence). The CDR3 spells CAWSLRGEKLFF. The CDR3 DNA follows: TGTGCCTGGAGCCTCCGGGGCGAAAAACTGTTTTTT.

The chain links TRBV7-8 to TRBJ1-2; D gene ambiguous. Trimming shortened V by 0 bases and J by 4 bases, and 6 bases separated the two germline ends. Looked up from germline, CDR1 is SGHVS and CDR2 is FQNEAQ. The CDR3 totals 13 residues. The CDR3 loop is CASSLAPSYGYTF. DNA for the CDR3: TGTGCCAGCAGCTTAGCGCCGTCCTATGGCTACACCTTC. The whole variable domain, filled in from reference TRBV7-8 and TRBJ1-2, reads GAGVSQSPRYKVAKRGQDVALRCDPISGHVSLFWYQQALGQGPEFLTYFQNEAQLDKSGLPSDRFFAERPEGSVSTLKIQRTQQEDSAVYLCASSLAPSYGYTFGSGTRLTVV.

The chain couples TRBV19 to TRBJ1-5; 12 bases are a match to TRBD1. Losses at the gene ends were 7 bases for V and 7 bases for J; bases not matched to a gene: 14. Germline V gene lookup returns CDR1 LNHDA and CDR2 SQIVND (reference sequence). This CDR3 is 17 amino acids long. Written as DNA, the CDR3 is TGTGCCAGTACCCTAATCGGGGGGACAGGGGGCGGACAGCCCCAGCATTTT. Protein sequence: CASTLIGGTGGGQPQHF.

V and J are TRBV25-1 and TRBJ2-5; D is tentatively TRBD1 or TRBD2 (6 bases each). V dropped 3 bases and J dropped 4 bases, with 15 bases sitting between them. The CDR3 is made up of 15 amino acids. Per germline, CDR1 MGHDK and CDR2 SYGVNS. CDR3 loop: CASSDTRGSGETQYF. CDR3 coding DNA: TGTGCCAGCAGTGACACCAGGGGTAGCGGAGAGACCCAGTACTTC.

The chain links TRBV7-6 to TRBJ1-1; D gene uncertain. The CDR3 sequence is 15 residues long. The germline gives CDR1 SGHVS, CDR2 FNYEAQ. The V gene lost 0 bases and the J gene lost 1 base, with 9 bases spanning the gap. Here the CDR3 reads CASSLAEGRNTEAFF. The CDR3 bases are TGTGCCAGCAGCTTAGCTGAGGGTCGGAACACTGAAGCTTTCTTT.

This sequence joins TRBV28 and TRBJ2-3; 11 positions agree with TRBD2. CDR3 length: 17 residues. Trimming at V came to 6 bases and at J to 6 bases, leaving 14 bases not matched to a gene. Germline CDR1 is MDHEN and CDR2 is SYDVKM. CDR3 sequence: CASRPGLAGSSPDTQYF. Written as DNA, the CDR3 is TGTGCCAGCAGACCCGGACTAGCGGGCTCATCCCCCGATACGCAGTATTTT.

The chain combines TRBV28 with TRBJ1-6, with a possible D match to TRBD1 (5 bases). The CDR3 totals 14 residues. V dropped 4 bases and J dropped 6 bases, with 10 bases sitting between them. In germline, CDR1 is MDHEN, CDR2 SYDVKM. As DNA, the CDR3 is TGTGCCAGCAGTTCTCGACAGATTAATTCACCCCTCCACTTT. This sequence encodes CASSSRQINSPLHF.

The chain joins TRBV6-5 to TRBJ1-1; 10 nucleotides align to TRBD1. Germline CDR1 MNHEY, CDR2 SVGAGI. V shed 6 bases and J 7 bases; nucleotides not matched to a gene: 8. CDR3 size: 14 residues. The CDR3 coding sequence is TGTGCCAGCAGCCCGGGACAGGGGCGGGGTGAAGCTTTCTTT. It yields the protein CASSPGQGRGEAFF.

V and J are TRBV11-3 and TRBJ1-1, with D uncertain. The V end lost 2 bases, the J end lost 0 bases, and 7 bases lay between the germline ends. Germline values: CDR1 SGHNT, CDR2 YENEEA. The length of the CDR3 is 14 residues. This CDR3 reads CASSLILMNTEAFF. For the CDR3, the DNA is TGTGCCAGCAGCTTAATCCTCATGAACACTGAAGCTTTCTTT.

The chain has TRBV4-1 and TRBJ2-7; D gene unclear. This CDR3 spans 12 amino acids. Germline V lookup: CDR1 MGHRA, CDR2 YSYEKL. V gave up 4 bases and J gave up 7 bases, with 11 bases separating them. The CDR3 DNA reads TGCGCCAGCAGCCGCACCCAAGGGGAGCAGTACTTC. This codes for CASSRTQGEQYF.

The chain couples TRBV18 to TRBJ1-1, with D perhaps TRBD1 (5 bases). CDR1 KGHSH and CDR2 LQKENI come from the germline V gene. This CDR3 has 14 residues. V gave up 1 base and J gave up 7 bases, with 13 bases separating them. The CDR3 nucleotides are TGTGCCAGCTCACCACGGGCCCCGGGGGGTGAAGCTTTCTTT. Its protein is CASSPRAPGGEAFF.

The chain is built from TRBV9 and TRBJ2-5, with D perhaps matching TRBD1 or TRBD2 (5 bases each). V dropped 1 base and J dropped 0 bases, with 13 bases sitting between them. This CDR3 is built from 16 residues. In germline, CDR1 is SGDLS, CDR2 YYNGEE. CDR3 loop: CASSVSDGAYQETQYF. The CDR3 DNA is TGTGCCAGCAGCGTAAGTGACGGGGCGTACCAAGAGACCCAGTACTTC. Full variable domain (remainder filled in from reference TRBV9 and TRBJ2-5): DSGVTQTPKHLITATGQRVTLRCSPRSGDLSVYWYQQSLDQGLQFLIQYYNGEERAKGNILERFSAQQFPDLHSELNLSSLELGDSALYFCASSVSDGAYQETQYFGPGTRLLVL.

The gene calls are TRBV3-1 (or the pseudogene TRBV3-2) and TRBJ1-1; 9 nucleotides agree with TRBD1. The CDR3 has 13 amino acids. The germline CDR1 and CDR2 sequences are LGHDT and YNNKEL (reference sequence). V was clipped by 4 bases and J by 3 bases; unmatched bases: 0. Here the CDR3 DNA reads TGTGCCAGCAGCCGGACAGGGGACACTGAAGCTTTCTTT. Translation: CASSRTGDTEAFF.

The chain employs TRBV18 and TRBJ2-5; 8 positions match TRBD1. Trimming removed 3 bases from V and 4 bases from J; junction bases left unmatched: 4. CDR1 and CDR2 from the germline V gene are KGHSH and LQKENI. The CDR3 has 14 residues. CDR3 nucleotide sequence: TGTGCCAGCTCACCGGACAGGGAACGAGAGACCCAGTACTTC. Translation: CASSPDRERETQYF.

The chain has TRBV7-2 and TRBJ1-1, with a possible D match to TRBD1 (5 bases). The germline V gene has CDR1 SGHTA and CDR2 FQGNSA. Between the trimmed V and J ends, which lost 1 base and 4 bases, there was a span of 7 bases. The CDR3 has 13 residues. Here the CDR3 DNA reads TGTGCCAGCAGCTTAGGAGGGGTCACTGAAGCTTTCTTT. Amino acids: CASSLGGVTEAFF.

The rearrangement uses TRBV5-1 and TRBJ1-6; 7 nucleotides agree with TRBD1. Germline CDR1 is SGHRS and CDR2 is YFSETQ. Germline trimming cut 3 bases from V and 6 bases from J; bases unmatched to any gene: 3. The CDR3 runs 14 residues. CDR3: CASSSTGPNSPLHF. CDR3 DNA: TGCGCCAGCAGCTCGACAGGGCCTAATTCACCCCTCCACTTT.

The chain couples TRBV23-1 to TRBJ2-5, with D perhaps TRBD1 (5 bases). TRBV23-1 is an open reading frame, and its role is uncertain. The CDR3 contains 14 residues. Deletions cut 0 bases from V and 1 base from J, with 6 bases between. The CDR3 bases are TGCGCCAGCAGTCAATCCGACAGCCAAGAGACCCAGTACTTC. Translation: CASSQSDSQETQYF.

This chain joins TRBV7-2 and TRBJ2-7; 12 bases are a match to TRBD2. CDR1 and CDR2 from the germline V gene are SGHTA and FQGNSA. Trimming at V came to 6 bases and at J to 3 bases, leaving 6 bases not matched to a gene. This CDR3 has 15 amino acids. In nucleotides, the CDR3 is TGTGCCAGCAGGACTAGCGGGGGTAGTGACTACGAGCAGTACTTC. It is translated as CASRTSGGSDYEQYF.

The chain's CDR3 is CASSRKNSGRDTEAFF. The CDR3 coding sequence is TGTGCCAGCAGCAGAAAGAACTCAGGGAGGGACACTGAAGCTTTCTTT. The chain couples TRBV7-9 to TRBJ1-1, with TRBD1 as a possible D gene (5 bases). CDR1 is SEHNR and CDR2 is FQNEAQ in the germline V gene (reference sequence). There are 16 residues in the CDR3. V gave up 5 bases and J gave up 3 bases, with 19 bases separating them.

The chain is built from TRBV19 and TRBJ2-2, with D hard to call. CDR3 size: 13 residues. Per the germline V gene, CDR1 is LNHDA and CDR2 is SQIVND (reference sequence). Trimming took off 6 bases at V and 6 bases at J, with 11 bases between the two ends. This CDR3 is CASSPIESGELFF. Here the CDR3 DNA reads TGTGCCAGTAGCCCAATCGAGTCCGGGGAGCTGTTTTTT.

This chain links TRBV7-2 with TRBJ1-2; D gene ambiguous. V shed 1 base and J shed 5 bases, with 14 bases lying between them. Germline CDR1 and CDR2: SGHTA and FQGNSA. The CDR3 is 15 residues long. CDR3 in amino acids: CASSLGRLDGYGYTF. CDR3 bases: TGTGCCAGCAGCTTAGGACGGCTCGATGGGTATGGCTACACCTTC. The whole variable domain, filled in from reference TRBV7-2 and TRBJ1-2, reads GAGVSQSPSNKVTEKGKDVELRCDPISGHTALYWYRQSLGQGLEFLIYFQGNSAPDKSGLPSDRFSAERTGGSVSTLTIQRTQQEDSAVYLCASSLGRLDGYGYTFGSGTRLTVV.